This T cell receptor (beta chain) was identified during a study of blood T cell repertoires in COVID-19. Per germline, CDR1 LNHDA and CDR2 SQIVND (reference sequence). This CDR3 has 16 residues. The J segment lost 4 bases and the V segment lost 5 bases, leaving 7 bases of the junction unmatched. The repertoire was sequenced with immunoSEQ multiplex PCR; TCRdb's copy has only in-frame clones and lacks some. This sample has about 230,000 clones, with 75% to 90% found just once. Seattle's enrolled individuals joined amid active infection and were then monitored longitudinally. The genes are TRBV19 and TRBJ2-1, with TRBD2 identical over 11 bases. What was sequenced was peripheral blood. The clonotype was recovered from a man between 25 and 39 years old with COVID-19, enrolled during active disease. The CDR3, as DNA: TGTGCCAGTAGTCCCCGACTAGCGGGAAAATACAATGAGCAGTTCTTC. Protein product: CASSPRLAGKYNEQFF.